This TCR beta chain was recovered during a study of blood T cell repertoires in COVID-19 (TCRdb year 2020). A note on the overall study: Samples from collaborators originated in the United States, Italy and Spain and spanned both the acute and convalescent phases of COVID-19. The samples were drawn from two sources: the first 160 participants of the ongoing ImmuneRACE study, and 950 to 1,500 subjects contributed by 6 global collaborators. Subjects who had been exposed to COVID-19, were actively infected with it, or had recovered from it provided the deeply sampled blood TCRbeta repertoires that made up the dataset. The prospective study material was composed of cDNA or gDNA derived from T cells, B-cell-depleted T cells, or PBMCs. A de-identified subject ID, COVID-19 status, age in years and sex were almost always included in the sample metadata. The repertoires were made available in a free public database intended to serve as a resource for research on the immune response to SARS-CoV-2. Where available, HLA class I and class II types were taken from metadata supplied by the sample provider and were not determined by assay-based typing.

Concerning this clone itself: The specificity of this receptor is unknown. Base qualities were left out, and no much larger clone turns up one base away.

The immunoSEQ Assay, a bias-controlled multiplex PCR, was used to amplify TCRbeta CDR3 regions from genomic DNA. On the study's bioinformatics: Nucleated cell counts per sample were estimated from amplification of reference gene primers within the assay. To quantify the absolute abundance of each unique TCRbeta CDR3 rearrangement, sequence reads were collapsed and filtered. Productive Simpson clonality was computed per sample as the square root of Simpson's diversity index over productive rearrangements. The table comes from immuneACCESS by way of TCRdb, which keeps in-frame sequences with V and J called. Part of the clones is missing from these tables; in studies checked, under half for an unresolved V gene and the rest for unknown reasons. That table supplies the V and J calls and clone size; D and trimming were determined from the DNA. The sample contains about 160,000 clones, approximately 81% of them found a single time. The ten largest clones represent about 3.5% of the sample.

Findings and caveats that apply to the study as a whole: The amount of clinical and demographic metadata varied by source and participant and was provided uncurated.

Collaborating institutions collected whole blood in K2EDTA tubes following their own protocols. For TCRbeta analysis, collaborator samples were shipped as frozen whole blood, as isolated PBMCs, or as DNA extracted from either sample type. Sequences were obtained from peripheral blood. The TCR comes from a human donor with acute or convalescent COVID-19. The donor label of this sample is uncertain.

In nucleotide form, the sequence is TGTGCCAGCAGCTTGGCAATGGAGATGGGCACTGAAGCTTTCTTT. It encodes CASSLAMEMGTEAFF. Recombination joined TRBV5-4 with TRBJ1-1, with the D segment identity uncertain. V gives up 0 bases and J gives up 4 bases, and the segment between their germline ends measures 13 bases. Spanning cysteine to phenylalanine, the CDR3 consists of 15 amino acids. Just CDR3 DNA is preserved here, 45 bases in frame from base 1. CDR1 SGHNT and CDR2 YYREEE are derived from the germline V gene (reference sequence).